Detailed here is one TCR beta chain. Antigen unknown. Expressed TCRB transcripts got sequenced, as all isolated RNA was reverse transcribed. Method: immunoSEQ multiplex PCR; TCRdb's copy keeps in-frame clones and lacks some. The sample holds about 210,000 clones, roughly 10% seen once. These data originate in a study of beta chain features in type 1 diabetes. About the study: Examined across all samples were almost 110 million sorted cells.

General observations from the study: Any HLA type influence on TCRB rearrangement was left unresolved here.

The CDR3 runs to 12 residues. Germline lookup yields CDR1 KGHSH and CDR2 LQKENI. The V and J ends lost 0 bases and 13 bases, in that order; junction bases with no gene match: 6. Cells sorted by CD45RO/CCR7/CD25/CD127/CD95/CD27 comprised CD4+ naive, central memory, regulatory and stem cell-like memory cells. In all sorted populations, purity surpassed 98%. This chain uses TRBV18 with TRBJ2-7; TRBD1 matches at 7 bases. The specimen was central memory CD4+ T cells from blood. The sequence was collected from a man younger than 35 in good health. This CDR3 is CASSPPRDRAYF. CDR3 coding DNA: TGTGCCAGCTCACCACCGCGCGACAGGGCCTACTTC.